This TCR beta chain came from a study of regulatory T cells in long-lasting Graves disease. Time point described: newly diagnosed GD, antithyroid drugs for less than 3 months. From PBMCs, RNA was extracted and then used to make the TCR library. Arm-PCR of CDR3 regions and iRepertoire HTBI primers were used to build TCR beta libraries. TCRdb re-derived calls from the multiplex PCR reads in MiXCR, one entry per CDR3 protein. The sample includes roughly 220,000 distinct CDR3 sequences, around 16% of them seen just once. CDR3 length: 15 amino acids. CDR1 is SGHTA and CDR2 is FQGNSA in the germline V gene. V was trimmed by 4 bases and J by 3 bases, leaving 13 bases between them. This clonotype was detected many times. Its target is not known. Study outcomes and limitations: When disease was persistent, TRBV28, TRBJ1-2 and TRBJ2-5 were the favored segments.

This TCR was recovered from a female donor with Graves disease. V is TRBV7-2 and J is TRBJ2-1; tentative D call: TRBD2 (6 bases). Specimen: peripheral blood mononuclear cells (PBMCs), collected at new diagnosis, from a patient treated with antithyroid drugs. The CDR3 DNA reads as TGTGCCAGCAGCTCCCCCGGGAGAGTCTACAATGAGCAGTTCTTC. Amino acid sequence: CASSSPGRVYNEQFF.